The 5 T cell receptor beta chains below come from one sample, sequenced in a study of blood T cell repertoires in COVID-19. The repertoire was sequenced with immunoSEQ multiplex PCR; TCRdb's copy has only in-frame clones and lacks some. The sample records 240,000 or so clones, around nine tenths being singletons. Sequenced sample: peripheral blood. These receptors were collected from a woman in her thirties or forties who had recovered from COVID-19.

This chain links TRBV7-2 with TRBJ2-7, with TRBD1 as a possible D gene (5 bases). Trimming removed 2 bases at V and 0 bases at J, with 8 bases between. The CDR3 has 14 residues. Germline values: CDR1 SGHTA, CDR2 FQGNSA. CDR3 region: CASSLQGLSYEQYF. CDR3 coding DNA: TGTGCCAGCAGCTTACAGGGCCTCTCCTACGAGCAGTACTTC.

The chain has TRBV5-5 and TRBJ2-5, with D perhaps matching TRBD1 (6 bases). Trimming took off 4 bases at V and 1 base at J, with 17 bases between the two ends. The CDR3 sequence is 16 residues long. Germline loops: CDR1 SGHKS, CDR2 YYEKEE (reference sequence). This CDR3 reads CASSPGQRPLQETQYF. In nucleotides, the CDR3 is TGTGCCAGCAGCCCAGGACAGCGACCCCTCCAAGAGACCCAGTACTTC.

This chain uses TRBV20-1 with TRBJ1-5; 7 nucleotides match TRBD1. Germline V gene sequence: CDR1 DFQATT, CDR2 SNEGSKA (reference sequence). Trimming removed 3 bases from V and 3 bases from J; junction bases left unmatched: 5. The CDR3 length is 14 residues. CDR3 nucleotide sequence: TGCAGTGCTAGTCGGGACAGCCTCAATCAGCCCCAGCATTTT. Its translation is CSASRDSLNQPQHF.

This clone has more than one count but fewer than ten. V usage is TRBV29-1 and J usage is TRBJ1-1; tentatively, D is TRBD1 (6 bases). The CDR3 consists of 14 residues. CDR1 and CDR2 from the germline V gene are SQVTM and ANQGSEA. Deletions cut 4 bases from V and 1 base from J, with 13 bases between. The CDR3 nucleotides read TGCAGCGTTGGTCTGGGGGCGGGGAACACTGAAGCTTTCTTT. This sequence encodes CSVGLGAGNTEAFF.

The chain employs TRBV18 and TRBJ1-1, with D possibly TRBD1 on 6 matching bases. Germline V gene lookup returns CDR1 KGHSH and CDR2 LQKENI. This CDR3 region has 14 residues. V lost 6 bases and J lost 1, with 12 bases in between. The CDR3 bases are TGTGCCAGCTCCCCCGGACAGCAGAACACTGAAGCTTTCTTT. It translates to CASSPGQQNTEAFF.